The 19 T cell receptor beta chains in this list originate from one sample, sequenced in a study of T cell changes during pregnancy in multiple sclerosis. Sequenced by immunoSEQ multiplex PCR; TCRdb stores in-frame clones only, minus some. The table shows around 44,000 clones, with 94% occurring only once. Sequenced here: CD8+ T cells from peripheral blood mononuclear cells, sampled in the third trimester of pregnancy. These receptors were collected from a female donor with multiple sclerosis, enrolled in a pregnancy study.

This chain joins TRBV6-1 and TRBJ2-7; no firm D call. V was pared by 8 bases and J by 5 bases, with 10 bases between. This CDR3 spans 11 amino acids. CDR1 is MNHNS, CDR2 SASEGT, per germline. The CDR3 region has the DNA TGTGCCAGCTCAGATTTCGACGAGCAGTACTTC. This translates into CASSDFDEQYF.

This chain joins TRBV5-6 and TRBJ2-7; the D gene is possibly TRBD1 (5 bases). This CDR3 has 14 residues. Germline lookup yields CDR1 SGHDT and CDR2 YYEEEE. The V end lost 1 base, the J end lost 2 bases, and 10 bases lay between the germline ends. The CDR3: CASSLTGSAYEQYF. The CDR3 nucleotides are TGTGCCAGCAGCTTGACAGGATCGGCCTACGAGCAGTACTTC.

In regard to this clone: At one boundary the junction diverges from the germline segment, which might be a read error. V is TRBV11-2 and J is TRBJ2-7; TRBD1 matches 9 bases. The CDR3 consists of 17 residues. Per germline, CDR1 SGHAT and CDR2 FQNNGV. The CDR3 protein is CASSSYNGGTGIYAQYF. For the CDR3, the DNA is TGTGCCAGCAGCTCCTACAACGGGGGGACAGGGATTTACGCGCAGTACTTC.

The rearrangement links TRBV7-9 to TRBJ2-2; no clear D. Trimming removed 5 bases from V and 3 bases from J, with 13 bases in between. The CDR3 has 15 amino acids. The germline CDR1 and CDR2 sequences are SEHNR and FQNEAQ (reference sequence). The CDR3 nucleotides are TGTGCCAGCAGCCTACAAACAGATCACACCGGGGAGCTGTTTTTT. Its translation: CASSLQTDHTGELFF.

The CDR3 coding sequence is TGTGCCAGCAGTCCAAGGGCGGGAGGACGAGAGACCCAGTACTTC. This encodes CASSPRAGGRETQYF. The chain joins TRBV27 to TRBJ2-5; 8 bases map to TRBD2. The V gene end was trimmed by 5 bases and the J gene end by 4 bases; junction bases not matched to a gene: 9. This CDR3 contains 15 residues. Per germline, CDR1 MNHEY and CDR2 SMNVEV (reference sequence).

The chain employs TRBV19 and TRBJ1-5; the match to TRBD1 covers 9 bases. CDR1 LNHDA and CDR2 SQIVND come from the germline V gene (reference sequence). J lost 1 base, V lost 6 bases, and 4 bases had no gene match. The CDR3 contains 15 residues. In DNA, the CDR3 is TGTGCCAGTAGCACAGGGGGCGAAAGCAATCAGCCCCAGCATTTT. Its translation is CASSTGGESNQPQHF. The whole variable domain, filled in from reference TRBV19 and TRBJ1-5, reads DGGITQSPKYLFRKEGQNVTLSCEQNLNHDAMYWYRQDPGQGLRLIYYSQIVNDFQKGDIAEGYSVSREKKESFPLTVTSAQKNPTAFYLCASSTGGESNQPQHFGDGTRLSIL.

The gene calls are TRBV28 and TRBJ1-1, with 7 nucleotides matching TRBD1. The CDR3 has 14 residues. V shed 6 bases, J shed 5 bases, and the junction held 9 bases outside the gene matches. Germline V gene data show CDR1 as MDHEN and CDR2 as SYDVKM. CDR3 coding DNA: TGTGCCAGCAGGGCCCGGACAGGAAGGACTGAAGCTTTCTTT. Its translation: CASRARTGRTEAFF.

The gene calls are TRBV19 and TRBJ2-7, with 7 positions matching TRBD2. Per germline, CDR1 LNHDA and CDR2 SQIVND (reference sequence). With 3 bases clipped from V and 5 bases from J, the junction kept 7 bases outside the gene matches. The CDR3 is 14 residues long. The CDR3 DNA follows: TGTGCCAGTAGTATTTCCGGGAGGATCGACGAGCAGTACTTC. Its protein product is CASSISGRIDEQYF.

The chain uses TRBV6-5 and TRBJ2-1, with 7 positions matching TRBD1. V lost 2 bases to trimming and J lost 7 bases; unmatched junction nucleotides: 5. Germline CDR1 MNHEY, CDR2 SVGAGI. CDR3 length: 14 amino acids. DNA of the CDR3: TGTGCCAGCAGTTACCCGACAGGGTCGAATGAGCAGTTCTTC. This gives the protein CASSYPTGSNEQFF.

The chain recombines TRBV19 with TRBJ1-1; D possibly corresponds to TRBD1 (5 bases). The CDR3 is 11 residues long. The V end was cut by 5 bases, the J end by 5 bases, with 6 bases between. Germline-derived CDR1 and CDR2 are LNHDA and SQIVND (reference sequence). The CDR3 coding sequence is TGTGCCAGTAGTCAGGGTACTGAAGCTTTCTTT. Translation: CASSQGTEAFF.

This clone was counted a single time. The J gene is TRBJ2-3, the V gene TRBV4-3; 7 bases map to TRBD1. The CDR3 totals 17 residues. Germline CDR1 and CDR2: LGHNA and YSLEER. V lost 0 bases and J lost 8; bases outside the gene matches: 14. This CDR3 reads CASSQDSHGTAFATQYF. CDR3 nucleotide sequence: TGCGCCAGCAGCCAAGATTCCCACGGGACAGCCTTTGCTACGCAGTATTTT.

As DNA, the CDR3 is TGTGCCAGCAGTAAGCTACTCGGGGAGCTGTTTTTT. Translation: CASSKLLGELFF. The chain couples TRBV27 to TRBJ2-2; D ambiguous. Germline V lookup: CDR1 MNHEY, CDR2 SMNVEV (reference sequence). This CDR3 region has 12 residues. The V end lost 5 bases, the J end lost 7 bases, and 8 bases lay between the germline ends.

This rearrangement joins TRBV13 to TRBJ2-2; 9 bases align to TRBD2. V was clipped by 4 bases and J by 6 bases; unmatched bases: 12. From germline, CDR1 is PRHDT and CDR2 FYEKMQ (reference sequence). The CDR3 is 17 amino acids. The CDR3 sequence: CASSSLEASGNPGELFF. The CDR3 coding sequence is TGTGCCAGCAGCTCCTTAGAGGCTAGCGGGAATCCCGGGGAGCTGTTTTTT.

The CDR3 region has the DNA TGTGCCAGCAGCCAAGGACAGGAAAATCAGCCCCAGCATTTT. Translated: CASSQGQENQPQHF. The genes are TRBV5-4 and TRBJ1-5; the match to TRBD1 covers 7 bases. Per the germline V gene, CDR1 is SGHNT and CDR2 is YYREEE (reference sequence). The CDR3 length is 14 residues. V lost 4 bases and J lost 4; bases outside the gene matches: 5. Supplemented by reference TRBV5-4 and TRBJ1-5, the full variable domain reads ETGVTQSPTHLIKTRGQQVTLRCSSQSGHNTVSWYQQALGQGPQFIFQYYREEENGRGNFPPRFSGLQFPNYSSELNVNALELDDSALYLCASSQGQENQPQHFGDGTRLSIL.

The chain combines TRBV28 with TRBJ2-7, with D possibly TRBD2 on 5 matching bases. CDR3 size: 19 residues. V was pared by 7 bases and J by 3 bases, with 31 bases between. Germline assignment: CDR1 MDHEN and CDR2 SYDVKM. Written as DNA, the CDR3 is TGTGCCAGCACCCCCGCTCGGTCTCCCACTAGTTTCTTAAACTACGAGCAGTACTTC. Protein sequence: CASTPARSPTSFLNYEQYF.

This rearrangement joins TRBV7-9 to TRBJ2-1; TRBD2 matches at 7 bases. Looked up from germline, CDR1 is SEHNR and CDR2 is FQNEAQ (reference sequence). Losses at the gene ends were 8 bases for V and 8 bases for J; bases not matched to a gene: 9. The CDR3 contains 13 residues. The CDR3 sequence: CASRAGLGYEQFF. The CDR3 DNA follows: TGTGCCAGCCGAGCGGGATTGGGGTATGAGCAGTTCTTC.

This clone was detected only once. This chain uses TRBV27 with TRBJ2-1; 8 nucleotides match TRBD2. Per germline, CDR1 MNHEY and CDR2 SMNVEV (reference sequence). Trimming cost V 4 bases and J 8 bases; bases outside gene matches: 7. This CDR3 is 14 amino acids long. As DNA, the CDR3 is TGTGCCAGCAGTTCAGGACTAGCAGATCATGAGCAGTTCTTC. Translating gives CASSSGLADHEQFF.

The V call is TRBV28, the J call TRBJ2-5; D is possibly TRBD2 (5 bases). Germline CDR1 is MDHEN and CDR2 is SYDVKM. The CDR3 is made up of 15 amino acids. V shed 4 bases and J shed 0 bases, with 12 bases lying between them. As DNA, the CDR3 is TGTGCCAGCAGTTATACTAGGACGTACCAAGAGACCCAGTACTTC. Its translation is CASSYTRTYQETQYF.

Only one count was recorded for this clone. V gene TRBV19 combines with J gene TRBJ2-7; 9 bases fit TRBD2. The length of the CDR3 is 14 residues. Germline loops: CDR1 LNHDA, CDR2 SQIVND (reference sequence). J gave up 2 bases and V 3 bases, and 2 bases lay outside the gene matches. The CDR3 DNA follows: TGTGCCAGTAGTATGACTAGCGGACCCTACGAGCAGTACTTC. It encodes CASSMTSGPYEQYF.